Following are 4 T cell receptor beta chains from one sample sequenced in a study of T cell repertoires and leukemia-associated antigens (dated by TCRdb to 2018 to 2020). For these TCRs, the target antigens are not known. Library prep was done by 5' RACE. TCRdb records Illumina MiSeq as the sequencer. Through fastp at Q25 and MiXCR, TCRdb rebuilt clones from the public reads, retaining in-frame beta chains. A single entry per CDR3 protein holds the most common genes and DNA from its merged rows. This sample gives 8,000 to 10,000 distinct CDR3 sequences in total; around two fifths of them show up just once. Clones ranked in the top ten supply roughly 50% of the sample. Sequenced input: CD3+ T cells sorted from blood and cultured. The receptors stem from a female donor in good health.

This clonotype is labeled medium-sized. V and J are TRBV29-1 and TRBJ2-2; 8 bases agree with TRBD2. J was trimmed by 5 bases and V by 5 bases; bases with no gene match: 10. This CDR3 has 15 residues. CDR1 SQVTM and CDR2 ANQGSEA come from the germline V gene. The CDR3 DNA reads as TGCAGCGTTACCGGAGTCGGGGGGGGAACCGGGGAGCTGTTTTTT. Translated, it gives CSVTGVGGGTGELFF.

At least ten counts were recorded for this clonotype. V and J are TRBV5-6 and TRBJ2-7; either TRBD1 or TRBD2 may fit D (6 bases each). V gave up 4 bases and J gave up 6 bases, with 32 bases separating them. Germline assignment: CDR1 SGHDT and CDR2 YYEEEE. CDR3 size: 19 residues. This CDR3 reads CASSVQGQGATGGLREQYF. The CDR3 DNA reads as TGTGCCAGCAGCGTACAGGGACAAGGGGCGACTGGAGGGTTACGCGAGCAGTACTTC.

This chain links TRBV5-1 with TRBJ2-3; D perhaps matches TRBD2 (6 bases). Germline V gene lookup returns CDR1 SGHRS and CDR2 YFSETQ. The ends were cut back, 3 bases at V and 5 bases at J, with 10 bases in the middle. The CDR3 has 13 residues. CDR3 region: CASSYGGKDTQYF. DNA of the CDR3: TGCGCCAGCAGCTATGGGGGGAAAGATACGCAGTATTTT. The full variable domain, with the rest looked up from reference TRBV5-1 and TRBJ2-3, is KAGVTQTPRYLIKTRGQQVTLSCSPISGHRSVSWYQQTPGQGLQFLFEYFSETQRNKGNFPGRFSGRQFSNSRSEMNVSTLELGDSALYLCASSYGGKDTQYFGPGTRLTVL.

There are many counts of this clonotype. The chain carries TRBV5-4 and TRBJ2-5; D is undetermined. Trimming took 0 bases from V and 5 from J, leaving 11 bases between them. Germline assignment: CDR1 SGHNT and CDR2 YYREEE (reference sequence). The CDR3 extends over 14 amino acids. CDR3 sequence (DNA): TGTGCCAGCAGCTTGGCGGGTTCTGGGGAGACCCAGTACTTC. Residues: CASSLAGSGETQYF.